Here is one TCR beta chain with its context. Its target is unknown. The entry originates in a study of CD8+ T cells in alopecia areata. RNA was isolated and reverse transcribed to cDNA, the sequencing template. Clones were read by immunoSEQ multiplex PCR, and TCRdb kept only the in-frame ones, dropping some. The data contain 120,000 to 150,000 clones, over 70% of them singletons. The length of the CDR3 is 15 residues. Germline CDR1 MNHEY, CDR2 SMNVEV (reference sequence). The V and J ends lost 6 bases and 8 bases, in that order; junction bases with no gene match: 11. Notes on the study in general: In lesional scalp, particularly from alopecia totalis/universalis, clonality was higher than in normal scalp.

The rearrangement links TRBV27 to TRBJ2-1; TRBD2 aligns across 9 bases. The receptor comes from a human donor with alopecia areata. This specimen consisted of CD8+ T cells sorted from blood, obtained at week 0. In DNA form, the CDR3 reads TGTGCCAGCAGCTCGGGACTAGCAATATGGGATGAGCAGTTCTTC. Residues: CASSSGLAIWDEQFF.